The source of this T cell receptor (beta chain) is a study of T cell repertoires in cytomegalovirus infection. The wider study: The authors used CMV epitopes that were HLA-C-restricted (recently identified) and HLA-B-restricted (well studied). Public signatures in TCR beta pointed to CMV infection and matching HLA type.

CDR1 and CDR2 from the germline V gene are SGHRS and YFSETQ. With 1 base removed from V and 0 bases from J, the gap between germline ends came to 11 bases. The CDR3 totals 15 residues. Study-wide results and caveats: The study identified carriers of CMV plus the relevant HLA from cumulative public TCR beta family frequency.

Worth noting for this clonotype: Its antigen is not identified.

TCRdb called the reads again in MiXCR, with one record for every CDR3 protein. Of some 350,000 distinct CDR3 sequences in the sample, under 35% are singletons; the top ten hold roughly 20%. This sample comprised cultured PBMCs, obtained from culture after CMV antigen stimulation. The chain recombines TRBV5-1 with TRBJ2-7; D might be TRBD2 (5 bases). The sequence was collected from a human donor in good health (CMV status not recorded). Some clones in this sample may be carry-over from other donors' samples. The DNA for the CDR3 is TGCGCCAGCAGCTTGCTCTTGGGGAGCTCCTACGAGCAGTACTTC. The encoded protein is CASSLLLGSSYEQYF.